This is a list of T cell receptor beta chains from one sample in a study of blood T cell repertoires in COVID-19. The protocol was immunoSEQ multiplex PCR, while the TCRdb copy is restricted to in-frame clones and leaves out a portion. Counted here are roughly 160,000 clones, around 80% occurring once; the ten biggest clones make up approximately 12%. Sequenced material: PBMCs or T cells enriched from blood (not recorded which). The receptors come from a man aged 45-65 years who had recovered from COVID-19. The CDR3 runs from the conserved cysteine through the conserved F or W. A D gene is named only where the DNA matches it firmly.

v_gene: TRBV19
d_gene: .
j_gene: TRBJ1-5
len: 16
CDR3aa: CASSIDDRIGSQPQHF

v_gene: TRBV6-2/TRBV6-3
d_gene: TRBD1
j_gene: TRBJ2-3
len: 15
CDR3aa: CASSLRDSGADTQYF

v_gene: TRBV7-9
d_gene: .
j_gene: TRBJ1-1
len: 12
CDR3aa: CASTPQGTEAFF

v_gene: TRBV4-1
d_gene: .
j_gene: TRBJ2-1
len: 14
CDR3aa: CASSQDTFGDEQFF

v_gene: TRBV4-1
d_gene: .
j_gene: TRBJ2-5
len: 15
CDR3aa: CASSDTGTVGEAQYF

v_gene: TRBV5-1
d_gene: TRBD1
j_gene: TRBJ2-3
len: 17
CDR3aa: CASSLEGQGFSTDTQYF

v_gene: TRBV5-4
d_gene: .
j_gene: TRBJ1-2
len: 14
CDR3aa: CASSLQGSNYGYTF

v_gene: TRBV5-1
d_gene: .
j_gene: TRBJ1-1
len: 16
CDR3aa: CASSLTQTGMNTEAFF

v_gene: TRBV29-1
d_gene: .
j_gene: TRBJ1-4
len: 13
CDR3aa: CSVQSTSSEKLFF

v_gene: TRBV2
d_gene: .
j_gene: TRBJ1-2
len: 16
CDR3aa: CASSQPGFPGGYGYTF

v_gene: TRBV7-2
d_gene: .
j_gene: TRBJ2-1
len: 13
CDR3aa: CASSLAGRPEQFF

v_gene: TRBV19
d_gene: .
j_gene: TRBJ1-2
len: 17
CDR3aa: CATLPDAGPTLAAGYTF

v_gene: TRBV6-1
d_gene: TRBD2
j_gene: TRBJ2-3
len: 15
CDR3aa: CASRLTSGSTDTQYF

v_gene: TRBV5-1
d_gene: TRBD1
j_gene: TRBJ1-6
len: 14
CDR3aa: CASSSGQGSSPLHF

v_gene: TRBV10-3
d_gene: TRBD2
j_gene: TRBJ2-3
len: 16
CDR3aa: CAISAPSGGSTDTQYF

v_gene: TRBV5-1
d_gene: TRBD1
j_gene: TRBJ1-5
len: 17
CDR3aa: CASSPEGTGNGNQPQHF

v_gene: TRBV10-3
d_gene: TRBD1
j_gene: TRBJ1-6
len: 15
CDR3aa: CAIRGQSSYNSPLHF

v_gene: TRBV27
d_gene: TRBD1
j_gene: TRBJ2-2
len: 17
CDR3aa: CASSSSPGTGYTGELFF

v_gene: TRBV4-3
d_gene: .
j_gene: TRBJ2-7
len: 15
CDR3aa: CASSQGTISSYEQYF

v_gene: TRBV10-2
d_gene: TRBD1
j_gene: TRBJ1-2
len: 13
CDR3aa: CASSEGQVYGYTF

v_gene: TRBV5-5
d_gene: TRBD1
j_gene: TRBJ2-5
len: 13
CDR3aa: CASSIGTGQTQYF

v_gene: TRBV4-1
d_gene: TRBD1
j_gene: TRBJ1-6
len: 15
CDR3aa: CASRTGPGQAFPLHF

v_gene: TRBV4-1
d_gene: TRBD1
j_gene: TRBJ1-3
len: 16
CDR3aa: CASSHGQGTNRNTIYF

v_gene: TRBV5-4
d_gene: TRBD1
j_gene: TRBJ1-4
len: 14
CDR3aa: CASSFGQGGEKLFF

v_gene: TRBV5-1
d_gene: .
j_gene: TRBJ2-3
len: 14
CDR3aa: CASDDGGEVDTQYF

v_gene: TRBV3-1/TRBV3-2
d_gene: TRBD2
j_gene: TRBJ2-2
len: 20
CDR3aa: CASSRLQLSGTSGVGGELFF

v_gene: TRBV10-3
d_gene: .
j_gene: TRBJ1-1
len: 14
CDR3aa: CAITGGNPNTEAFF

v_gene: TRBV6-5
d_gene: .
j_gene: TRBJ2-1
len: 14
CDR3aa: CATDTQGRGNEQFF

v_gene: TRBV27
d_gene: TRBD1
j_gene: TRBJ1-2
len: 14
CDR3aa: CASSLSWTGAGYTF

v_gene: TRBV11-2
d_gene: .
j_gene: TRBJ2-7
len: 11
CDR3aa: CASSLLYEQYF

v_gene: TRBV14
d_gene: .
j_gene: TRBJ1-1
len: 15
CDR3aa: CASSQDQGGNTEAFF

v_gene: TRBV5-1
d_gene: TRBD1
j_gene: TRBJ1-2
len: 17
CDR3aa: CASSLGVTGALGYGYTF

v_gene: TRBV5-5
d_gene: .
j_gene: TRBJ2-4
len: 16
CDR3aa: CASSLGLYNNKNIQYF

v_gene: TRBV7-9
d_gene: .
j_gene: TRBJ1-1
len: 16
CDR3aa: CASSLARPAVNTEAFF

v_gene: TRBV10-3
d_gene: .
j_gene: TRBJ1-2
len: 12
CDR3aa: CAIRPDLGGYTF

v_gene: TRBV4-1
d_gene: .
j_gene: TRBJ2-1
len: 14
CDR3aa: CASSQEGLGGVEFF

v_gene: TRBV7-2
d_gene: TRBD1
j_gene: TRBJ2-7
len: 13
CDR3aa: CASSQRQGLEQYF

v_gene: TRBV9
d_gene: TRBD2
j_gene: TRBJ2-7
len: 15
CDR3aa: CASAKERGGFGEQYF

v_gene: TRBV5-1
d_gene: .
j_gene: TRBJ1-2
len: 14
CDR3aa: CASSLAQPNYGYTF

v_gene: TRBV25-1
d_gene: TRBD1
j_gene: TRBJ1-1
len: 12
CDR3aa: CASKGASTEAFF

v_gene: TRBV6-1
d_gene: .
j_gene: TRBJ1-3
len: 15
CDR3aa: CASSDTGFAGNTIYF

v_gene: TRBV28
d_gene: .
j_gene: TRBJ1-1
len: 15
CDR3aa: CASSLGSPARTEAFF

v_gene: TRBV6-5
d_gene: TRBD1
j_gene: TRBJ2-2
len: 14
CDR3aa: CASRLDRDTGELFF

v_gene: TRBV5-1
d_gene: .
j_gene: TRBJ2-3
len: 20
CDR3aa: CASSALQGERGGFGTDTQYF

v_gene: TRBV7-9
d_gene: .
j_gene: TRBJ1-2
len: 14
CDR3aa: CASQSLDSNYGYTF